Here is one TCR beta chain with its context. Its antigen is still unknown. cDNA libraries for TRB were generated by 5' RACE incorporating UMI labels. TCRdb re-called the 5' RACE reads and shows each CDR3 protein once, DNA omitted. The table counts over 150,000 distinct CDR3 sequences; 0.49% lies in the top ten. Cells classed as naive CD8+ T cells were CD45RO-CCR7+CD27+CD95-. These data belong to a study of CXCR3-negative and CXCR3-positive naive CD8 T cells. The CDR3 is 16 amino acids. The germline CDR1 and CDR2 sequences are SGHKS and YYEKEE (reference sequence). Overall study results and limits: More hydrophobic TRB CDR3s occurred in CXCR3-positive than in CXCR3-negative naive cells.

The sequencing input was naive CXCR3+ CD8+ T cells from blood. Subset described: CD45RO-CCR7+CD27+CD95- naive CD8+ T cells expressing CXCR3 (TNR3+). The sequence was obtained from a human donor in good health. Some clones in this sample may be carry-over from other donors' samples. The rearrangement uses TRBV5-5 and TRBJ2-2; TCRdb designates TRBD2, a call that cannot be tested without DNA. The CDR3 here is CASSSRGLVPTGELFF.